This entry lists 25 T cell receptor beta chains sequenced from one sample in a study of post-analysis software for immune sequencing data. Broader study findings: Five TRBV segments, including TRBV5-6, TRBV5-1 and TRBV20-1, were more frequent in patients than controls.

These receptors lack a known antigen. Unique molecular identifiers tagged the TCR beta cDNA libraries. TCRdb used MiXCR to reprocess the PCR reads, holding one entry per CDR3 protein. The data hold hundreds of thousands of distinct CDR3 sequences, with 30% observed a single time. The sequenced sample was blood. These receptors came from a girl aged 5 to 17 with multiple sclerosis.

V usage is TRBV7-8 and J usage is TRBJ2-5; D is ambiguous. In germline, CDR1 is SGHVS, CDR2 FQNEAQ. V was pared by 3 bases and J by 3 bases, with 8 bases between. The CDR3 has 13 residues. CDR3 amino acids: CASSFGPKETQYF. The CDR3 DNA follows: TGTGCCAGCAGCTTCGGACCGAAAGAGACCCAGTACTTC.

This clonotype has only a few counts. The chain is built from TRBV27 and TRBJ2-6, with D possibly called TRBD1 or TRBD2 (5 bases each). CDR3 length equals 18 residues. Germline V gene sequence: CDR1 MNHEY, CDR2 SMNVEV (reference sequence). V dropped 3 bases and J dropped 0 bases, with 15 bases sitting between them. The CDR3 region has the DNA TGTGCCAGCAGTTTGTCGGGACCACCGAGCTCTGGGGCCAACGTCCTGACTTTC. This sequence encodes CASSLSGPPSSGANVLTF.

The chain employs TRBV10-3 and TRBJ2-5, with D unresolved. Germline lookup yields CDR1 ENHRY and CDR2 SYGVKD. V was pared by 1 base and J by 7 bases, with 4 bases between. The CDR3 sequence is 11 residues long. CDR3 protein: CAISELVTQYF. The CDR3 DNA reads TGTGCCATCAGTGAGTTGGTGACCCAGTACTTC.

As to this clonotype: Germline is not matched at one junction end, which may reflect a read error. The V gene is TRBV3-1, the J gene TRBJ1-5; a possible D gene is TRBD1 (6 bases). This CDR3 is built from 15 residues. Per the germline V gene, CDR1 is LGHDT and CDR2 is YNNKEL (reference sequence). For the CDR3, the DNA is TGTGCCTGCAGCCAAGGGACCAGGGGAGGCCAGCCCCAGCATTTT. It codes for CACSQGTRGGQPQHF.

The chain joins TRBV20-1 to TRBJ2-5; a possible D gene is TRBD2 (6 bases). CDR3 length: 13 residues. The V gene's germline CDR1 is DFQATT and CDR2 SNEGSKA (reference sequence). V lost 3 bases to trimming and J lost 5 bases, with 13 bases between them. The CDR3 sequence is CSASGAGRETQYF. The CDR3 DNA follows: TGCAGTGCTAGTGGGGCAGGGAGGGAGACCCAGTACTTC.

In its sample, this clonotype was seen a few times. The chain has TRBV6-1 and TRBJ1-2, with 8 bases identical to TRBD1. The CDR3 consists of 14 residues. The V gene end was trimmed by 4 bases and the J gene end by 4 bases; junction bases not matched to a gene: 5. CDR1 and CDR2 from the germline V gene are MNHNS and SASEGT. The CDR3 coding sequence is TGTGCCAGCAGTGTCGACAGGGGAGGCTATGGCTACACCTTC. It specifies CASSVDRGGYGYTF.

This clonotype has only a few counts. The rearrangement links TRBV12-5 to TRBJ1-1; no clear D. Germline V lookup: CDR1 LGHNT, CDR2 FRNRAP. The V and J ends lost 1 base and 6 bases respectively, with 6 bases between them. This CDR3 has 12 amino acids. This CDR3 is CASGLGRAEAFF. DNA for the CDR3: TGTGCTAGTGGTTTGGGTAGGGCTGAAGCTTTCTTT.

About this clonotype itself: A single base separates this from a much larger clone, so it may be a read error. The V call is TRBV4-1, the J call TRBJ2-5, with TRBD2 identical over 7 bases. The CDR3 has 16 residues. The germline V gene has CDR1 MGHRA and CDR2 YSYEKL. The CDR3 nucleotides are TGCGCCAGCAACCAAGGCCCAGGGAGGGGCGGAGAGACCCAGTACTTC. Its translation is CASNQGPGRGGETQYF.

This clonotype was recorded a few times. The chain couples TRBV4-1 to TRBJ1-5; D may be TRBD1 (5 bases). The CDR3 extends over 15 amino acids. CDR1 is MGHRA, CDR2 YSYEKL, per germline. Between the trimmed V and J ends, which lost 5 bases and 7 bases, there was a span of 18 bases. CDR3 residues: CASSESQVGLQPQHF. In DNA form, the CDR3 reads TGCGCCAGCAGCGAGAGCCAGGTGGGGCTGCAGCCCCAGCATTTT.

On this clonotype itself: A much larger clone differs by one base, so this may be a read error. V usage is TRBV7-2 and J usage is TRBJ2-1, with 8 bases that match TRBD2. Near its end, the DNA agrees better with TRBJ2-7, so the J call may be wrong. Germline CDR1 SGHTA, CDR2 FQGNSA. The CDR3 has 15 residues. The CDR3 spells CASSLDSGITNEQYF. In DNA form, the CDR3 reads TGTGCCAGCAGCTTAGATAGCGGGATAACCAATGAGCAGTACTTC.

The CDR3 region is CASSATNRVSEAFF. The CDR3 DNA sequence: TGTGCCAGCAGCGCGACGAACAGGGTGTCTGAAGCTTTCTTT. The genes are TRBV9 and TRBJ1-1, with D possibly TRBD1 on 6 matching bases. This CDR3 has 14 amino acids. CDR1 and CDR2 (germline): SGDLS, YYNGEE. Trimming took off 3 bases at V and 6 bases at J, with 15 bases between the two ends. Full variable domain (outside the CDR3, taken from reference TRBV9 and TRBJ1-1): DSGVTQTPKHLITATGQRVTLRCSPRSGDLSVYWYQQSLDQGLQFLIQYYNGEERAKGNILERFSAQQFPDLHSELNLSSLELGDSALYFCASSATNRVSEAFFGQGTRLTVV.

This clonotype was counted a few times. CDR3 residues: CSARGDSVHKNIQYF. Written as DNA, the CDR3 is TGCAGTGCTAGGGGGGACAGCGTCCACAAAAACATTCAGTACTTC. The chain carries TRBV20-1 and TRBJ2-4; 7 bases map to TRBD1. The ends lost 3 bases at V and 3 bases at J; junction bases unmatched: 8. CDR1 and CDR2 from the germline V gene are DFQATT and SNEGSKA (reference sequence). The CDR3 has 15 residues.

This chain links TRBV6-2 or TRBV6-3 with TRBJ2-7; 9 nucleotides line up with TRBD1. This CDR3 comprises 20 residues. Per germline, CDR1 MNHEY and CDR2 SVGEGT. Trimming at V came to 0 bases and at J to 3 bases, leaving 18 bases not matched to a gene. CDR3 region: CASSYSTGTGRSGSVYEQYF. The CDR3 region has the DNA TGTGCCAGCAGTTACTCGACGGGGACAGGGCGCTCCGGATCGGTCTACGAGCAGTACTTC.

The chain joins TRBV20-1 to TRBJ2-3; 11 bases are shared with TRBD2. Per the germline V gene, CDR1 is DFQATT and CDR2 is SNEGSKA (reference sequence). Trimming at V came to 5 bases and at J to 4 bases, leaving 11 bases not matched to a gene. The CDR3 sequence is 16 residues long. The CDR3 reads CSALGLAGGPADTQYF. CDR3 nucleotides: TGCAGTGCTCTCGGGTTAGCGGGGGGGCCGGCAGATACGCAGTATTTT.

This clonotype was seen a handful of times. The V and J genes are TRBV5-1 and TRBJ1-6; no firm D call. CDR1 is SGHRS, CDR2 YFSETQ, per germline. The CDR3 runs 12 residues. Trimming left V 2 bases short and J 13 bases short, with 10 bases between. For the CDR3, the DNA is TGCGCCAGCAGCTTTAACCGAGGGCCCCTCCACTTT. Translated, it gives CASSFNRGPLHF.

This clonotype came up a few times. The J gene is TRBJ2-5, the V gene TRBV24-1, with D unclear. Germline V gives CDR1 KGHDR, CDR2 SFDVKD. CDR3 length: 12 amino acids. V was pared by 3 bases and J by 3 bases, with 4 bases between. The CDR3 bases are TGTGCCACCAGTGATCGCGAAGAGACCCAGTACTTC. It translates to CATSDREETQYF.

This clonotype was counted a few times. V is TRBV2 and J is TRBJ2-3, with D unresolved. Trimming cost V 6 bases and J 9 bases, with 16 bases left between them. The CDR3 has 13 residues. Germline lookup yields CDR1 SNHLY and CDR2 FYNNEI. The CDR3 nucleotides read TGTGCCAGCAGGGGAAGTGGATTGGGGACGCAGTATTTT. Translation gives CASRGSGLGTQYF.

The chain's CDR3 is CASRTGMSGYTF. DNA of the CDR3: TGTGCCAGCAGGACAGGGATGAGTGGCTACACCTTC. This chain uses TRBV6-6 with TRBJ1-2; 7 positions match TRBD1. Germline CDR1 MNHNY, CDR2 SVGAGI (reference sequence). V lost 6 bases to trimming and J lost 7 bases; unmatched junction nucleotides: 5. The CDR3 runs 12 residues.

V is TRBV20-1 and J is TRBJ2-6; TRBD1 agrees at 8 bases. V lost 4 bases and J lost 4; bases outside the gene matches: 9. Germline V gives CDR1 DFQATT, CDR2 SNEGSKA (reference sequence). The CDR3 has 16 residues. The CDR3, as DNA: TGCAGTGCTACACAGAGGACAGGGTTCGGGGCCAACGTCCTGACTTTC. Translation: CSATQRTGFGANVLTF.

The gene calls are TRBV20-1 and TRBJ1-6; 7 bases fit TRBD1. This CDR3 contains 14 residues. In germline, CDR1 is DFQATT, CDR2 SNEGSKA (reference sequence). The V and J ends lost 3 bases and 13 bases, in that order; junction bases with no gene match: 12. As DNA, the CDR3 is TGCAGTGCTAGTGGAACCGGGACAGTCTCCCCCCTCCACTTT. Translating it yields CSASGTGTVSPLHF.

J is TRBJ1-1 and V is TRBV7-2, with 7 bases aligning to TRBD1. V lost 0 bases and J lost 11; bases outside the gene matches: 15. From germline, CDR1 is SGHTA and CDR2 FQGNSA. This CDR3 is built from 16 residues. CDR3 nucleotides: TGTGCCAGCAGCTTAGCGCTTGGAGACAGGGCCCCCGGGGCTTTCTTT. The encoded protein is CASSLALGDRAPGAFF.

This clonotype was detected many times. This chain joins TRBV29-1 and TRBJ2-5, with 11 bases identical to TRBD2. J was trimmed by 11 bases and V by 4 bases; bases with no gene match: 9. CDR3 length equals 13 residues. The germline CDR1 and CDR2 sequences are SQVTM and ANQGSEA. CDR3 coding DNA: TGCAGCGTTGGGCTAGCGGGAGGAGAAGTGCAGTACTTC. It translates to CSVGLAGGEVQYF.

Turning to this clonotype: A read error is possible here, since a much larger clone lies one base away. CDR3 amino acids: CVSSPVGATGSNEQFF. The CDR3 DNA is TGTGTCAGCAGTCCGGTTGGCGCAACGGGATCCAATGAGCAGTTCTTC. This sequence joins TRBV6-5 and TRBJ2-1; a weak D match, TRBD2 (5 bases). The germline CDR1 and CDR2 sequences are MNHEY and SVGAGI. The CDR3 consists of 16 residues.

This clonotype was observed a handful of times. The chain uses TRBV12-3 or TRBV12-4 and TRBJ1-2, with D perhaps TRBD1 (5 bases). The CDR3 extends over 15 amino acids. V lost 1 base to trimming and J lost 5 bases, with 14 bases between them. CDR3 loop: CASSLGGTGIYGYTF. The CDR3 DNA sequence: TGTGCCAGCAGTTTAGGGGGTACAGGCATTTATGGCTACACCTTC.

This clonotype was picked up a small number of times. This chain connects TRBV6-5 to TRBJ2-1; 8 nucleotides align to TRBD2. CDR3 size: 16 residues. Germline V CDR1 and CDR2: MNHEY, SVGAGI. The V and J ends lost 5 bases and 7 bases, in that order; junction bases with no gene match: 13. The CDR3 is CASSGPPSGPRNEQFF. The CDR3 DNA sequence: TGTGCCAGCAGTGGCCCTCCTAGCGGGCCCAGAAATGAGCAGTTCTTC.